This T cell receptor beta chain was captured by sequencing in a study of sequential checkpoint blockade in melanoma. Overall study: Arm A got nivolumab then ipilimumab; arm B the reverse, 1:1. Both treatment sequences were followed by maintenance nivolumab.

In its sample, this clone was seen a few times. Data came from immunoSEQ multiplex PCR; TCRdb stores just in-frame clones and leaves some out. The table shows fewer than 7,000 clones, with around 50% occurring only once. CDR3 length: 15 amino acids. V gave up 5 bases and J gave up 8 bases; unmatched junction bases: 10. CDR1 ENHRY and CDR2 SYGVKD come from the germline V gene. Treatment of the sample: randomized to nivolumab then ipilimumab (arm A) or the reverse (arm B). Patients had received no earlier DNA-damaging chemotherapy. Sorted cells were live CD3+CD8+, lacking CD19 and CD56, from PBMCs. The chain carries TRBV10-3 and TRBJ1-5; 9 nucleotides align to TRBD1. This TCR came from a human donor with melanoma. Sample: CD8+ T cells sorted from blood (inferred from file names), taken from a patient given nivolumab and ipilimumab in sequence. The DNA for the CDR3 is TGTGCCATCAGTCAACAGGGGGCCGCGGGTAAGCCCCAGCATTTT. Protein sequence: CAISQQGAAGKPQHF.